These 9 T cell receptor gamma chains came from one sample sequenced in a study of γδ T cells in repeated Plasmodium falciparum infection. Bulk repertoires came from Vgamma9/Vdelta2+ or Vdelta2-negative gammadelta T cells flow-sorted from PBMC. TCRdb re-called the multiplex PCR reads with CATT. Of more than 20,000 gamma-chain clones detected, 3% appear once; the ten largest clones hold 25% to 40%. Sequenced sample: gamma-delta T cells from blood. Receptor source: a pool of human donors (malaria-infected and uninfected, not separated).

In the case of this clone: It is likely a read error: a sequence one base away is far more abundant. The same CDR3 can be traced to other DNA sequences in this sample. A V gene of TRGV4 was called, but no J gene was assigned. CDR3 length: 14 residues. The germline V gene has CDR1 EGSTGY and CDR2 YDSYTSSV. The CDR3 DNA is TGTGCCACCTGGGATGAGACCCGTTATTATAAGAAGCTCTTT. As protein: CATWDETRYYKKLF.

This clone has just a few counts. A far more abundant clone sits one base away, making this likely a read error. Because the CDR3's place on the DNA is in doubt, the DNA is left out and the CDR3 is given as listed by TCRdb. The J gene is uncalled and the V gene is TRGV9. The CDR3 extends over 30 residues, inclusive of both ends. In germline, CDR1 is GITISATS, CDR2 ISYDGTV (reference sequence). CDR3 in amino acids: CALWEQGLRNSLAVEQHLLSQVSIGRIQHF.

This clone was recorded many times. TCRdb assigns this DNA the protein of a much larger clone, which departs from its translation at residue 12; this likely reflects a read error, and the protein shown comes from translating the DNA. TRGV9 is the V gene, and the J gene was not called. The CDR3 has 14 residues. The germline CDR1 and CDR2 sequences are GITISATS and ISYDGTV (reference sequence). This CDR3 is CALWEVHPYYKNLF. The CDR3 DNA is TGTGCCTTGTGGGAGGTGCATCCTTATTATAAGAACCTCTTT.

As regards this clone: It differs at one base from a far larger clone, so likely a read error. The same CDR3 also results from other DNA sequences found in this sample. The chain employs TRGV9 and TRGJP. As TCRdb names no J gene, one was assigned here on the basis of a DNA match to germline. CDR1 is GITISATS, CDR2 ISYDGTV, per germline (reference sequence). This CDR3 contains 18 residues. CDR3 in DNA: TGTGCCTTGTGGGAGGTGCGGAGAGGAGAGTTGGGTAAAAAAATCAAGGTATTT. Translation: CALWEVRRGELGKKIKVF.

This clone is judged large. The same CDR3 arises from other DNA sequences in this sample as well. The gene calls are TRGV4 and TRGJ1 or TRGJ2. Germline V gene data show CDR1 as EGSTGY and CDR2 as YDSYTSSV. V trimming: 2 bases; J trimming: 3 bases; junction bases outside the gene matches: 4. This CDR3 is built from 13 residues. The CDR3 reads CATWDAPYYKKLF. DNA for the CDR3: TGTGCCACCTGGGATGCGCCTTATTATAAGAAACTCTTT.

On this clone itself: A far larger clone is off by one base, so a read error is likely. The identical CDR3 is also encoded by other nucleotide sequences in the sample. The chain has TRGV9 and TRGJP. No J gene was available from TCRdb, and it was assigned here by a germline match of the DNA. There are 17 residues in the CDR3. Germline loops: CDR1 GITISATS, CDR2 ISYDGTV (reference sequence). In DNA form, the CDR3 reads TGTGCCCTGTGGGAGGCAGGTCTTGGGTTGGGCAAAAAAATCAAGGTATTT. It yields the protein CALWEAGLGLGKKIKVF.

This clone was detected many times. J is TRGJ1 or TRGJ2 and V is TRGV2. The germline CDR1 and CDR2 sequences are EGSNGY and YDSYNSKV. The CDR3 consists of 17 residues. With V trimmed by 0 bases and J by 0 bases, 11 bases remained unmatched. The CDR3 DNA sequence: TGTGCCACCTGGGACGGGCCGAGATGGGTGAATTATTATAAGAAACTCTTT. It encodes CATWDGPRWVNYYKKLF.

This clone was detected many times. TCRdb attributes to this sequence the protein of a much larger clone, which differs from the DNA translation at residue 10; a read error is likely, and the protein displayed is translated from the DNA. The V gene is TRGV9, the J gene TRGJ1 or TRGJ2. The J gene, not given by TCRdb, was assigned here from a germline match of the nucleotide sequence. Trimming cost V 1 base and J 8 bases; bases outside gene matches: 11. CDR1 is GITISATS, CDR2 ISYDGTV, per germline (reference sequence). This CDR3 is built from 14 residues. This chain's CDR3 is CALWEVNPPHKKLF. In DNA, the CDR3 is TGTGCCTTGTGGGAGGTAAATCCCCCTCATAAGAAACTCTTT.

This clone was seen repeatedly, ten times or more. This clone may be a read error of a much larger clone one base away. The limits of the CDR3 on the DNA are not certain, so only TCRdb's listed CDR3 is given. This CDR3 reads CALWEVQTIIIRNSLAVEQHWLSQVSIGRIQHF. The V gene is given as TRGV9, and no J gene call is available. CDR1 and CDR2 from the germline V gene are GITISATS and ISYDGTV (reference sequence). 33 amino acids form the CDR3, both terminal residues included.